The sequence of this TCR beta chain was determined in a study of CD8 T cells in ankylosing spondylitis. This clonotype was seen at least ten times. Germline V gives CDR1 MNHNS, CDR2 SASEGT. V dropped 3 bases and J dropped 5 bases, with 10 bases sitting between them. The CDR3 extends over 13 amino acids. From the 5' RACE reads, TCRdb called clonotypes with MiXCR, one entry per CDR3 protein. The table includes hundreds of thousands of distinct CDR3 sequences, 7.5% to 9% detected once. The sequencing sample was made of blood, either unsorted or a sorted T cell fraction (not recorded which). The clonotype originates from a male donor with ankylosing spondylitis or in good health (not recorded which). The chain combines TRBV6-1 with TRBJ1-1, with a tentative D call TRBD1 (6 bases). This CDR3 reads CASSDYRDTEAFF. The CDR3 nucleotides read TGTGCCAGCAGTGATTACAGGGATACTGAAGCTTTCTTT.